The clone carrying this T cell receptor beta chain was seen at least ten times. The antigen is unknown. This entry belongs to a study of regulatory T cells in long-lasting Graves disease. TCR beta libraries were built with iRepertoire HTBI primers and Arm-PCR of CDR3 regions. MiXCR was run by TCRdb on the multiplex PCR reads, yielding one entry per CDR3 protein. This sample yields some 450,000 distinct CDR3 sequences, of which about 17% are seen a single time; around 10% belongs to the top ten. Whole-study findings and limits: With approximately 2,500 shared public clonotypes, persistent patients exceeded new patients, who shared about a thousand.

Time point of the sample: newly diagnosed GD, antithyroid drugs for less than 3 months. Scientists built the TCR library using RNA that was extracted from PBMCs. In addition, the sample was reused for a study of T cells in Graves' hyperthyroidism and ophthalmopathy.

Material: peripheral blood mononuclear cells (PBMCs), obtained at new diagnosis, from a patient treated with antithyroid drugs. The sequence was obtained from a woman aged 25 to 39 with Graves disease.

The CDR3 DNA reads as TGTGCCAGCAGTCATACCGGTCCGGGACAACTACCGAATAAAATCTCCTACGAGCAGTACTTC. This encodes CASSHTGPGQLPNKISYEQYF. V and J are TRBV6-1 and TRBJ2-7; perhaps TRBD1 as D (6 bases). V was clipped by 5 bases and J by 0 bases, with 32 bases between them. There are 21 residues in the CDR3. The germline V gene has CDR1 MNHNS and CDR2 SASEGT.